What follows are 3 T cell receptor beta chains derived from one specimen sequenced in a study of vaccination effects on CD4 cells after COVID-19. These receptors lack a known antigen. Method: immunoSEQ multiplex PCR; TCRdb's copy keeps in-frame clones and lacks some. Among more than 50,000 clones listed, roughly 79% were seen once. ViraFEST assay sequencing came after antigen-specific CD4+ T cells were expanded with viral peptide pools. Culture proceeded for about ten days, and CD4+ T cells were then isolated. This sample comprised CD4+ T cells from PBMCs cultured with HCoV-229E spike peptides, obtained before COVID-19 vaccination. These TCRs come from a human donor who received a COVID-19 vaccine.

The chain joins TRBV29-1 to TRBJ2-5; D perhaps matches TRBD2 (6 bases). Germline CDR1 is SQVTM and CDR2 is ANQGSEA. CDR3 length equals 17 residues. V lost 5 bases, J lost 7 bases, and 29 bases lay in between. CDR3 in DNA: TGCAGCGTTTCATCAGGCGGCGAGACTAGTGGGTTAGGGACCCAGTACTTC. This gives the protein CSVSSGGETSGLGTQYF.

The chain links TRBV6-1 to TRBJ1-6; D unclear. CDR1 MNHNS and CDR2 SASEGT come from the germline V gene. This CDR3 has 17 residues. V gave up 2 bases and J gave up 6 bases, with 17 bases separating them. The CDR3 sequence is CASSEMLAARSNSPLHF. CDR3 DNA: TGTGCCAGCAGTGAAATGTTGGCAGCCCGGAGTAATTCACCCCTCCACTTT.

This clone was found a few times. The chain has TRBV5-1 and TRBJ1-6; no clear D. The germline V gene has CDR1 SGHRS and CDR2 YFSETQ. The CDR3 runs 13 residues. The V and J ends lost 2 bases and 8 bases respectively, with 8 bases between them. CDR3 nucleotide sequence: TGCGCCAGCAGCTTTGGGTCGGATTCACCCCTCCACTTT. Amino acids: CASSFGSDSPLHF.